This TCR beta chain was documented in a study of beta chain features in type 1 diabetes. V lost 3 bases, J lost 4 bases, and 18 bases lay in between. The CDR3 covers 16 residues. Germline values: CDR1 SNHLY, CDR2 FYNNEI. As for this clone: Its antigen is still unknown.

Since all of the isolated RNA was reverse transcribed, expressed TCRB transcripts were what got sequenced. TCRdb keeps only in-frame clones here, not all; method: immunoSEQ multiplex PCR. The top ten hold approximately 0.039% of the sample, which has hundreds of thousands of clones, over 12% seen once. Study results and caveats: Patients with Type 1 diabetes showed moderately but significantly shorter TCRB CDR3s in all four CD4+ subsets. Type 1 diabetes patients had fewer VDJ junction insertions and more deletions.

The source of this sequence is a man aged 18 to 29 with type 1 diabetes. The sample was naive CD4+ T cells from blood. The chain links TRBV2 to TRBJ1-2, with D maybe TRBD1 (5 bases). The CDR3, as DNA: TGTGCCAGCAGTGATACAGGTCGGTGGTATTCCTATGGCTACACCTTC. Amino acid sequence: CASSDTGRWYSYGYTF.